The rows below give T cell receptor beta chains drawn from one sample of a study of blood T cell repertoires in COVID-19. Using immunoSEQ multiplex PCR, the repertoire was profiled, and TCRdb retains in-frame clones only, with some absent. The sample includes a few hundred thousand clones, under 90% seen only once; the top ten take roughly 0.96%. Sequenced: peripheral blood. The origin of the receptors is a woman in her thirties or forties who had recovered from COVID-19. Both conserved end residues are part of each CDR3. A D gene is named only where the DNA matches it firmly.

cdr3_aa d_call cdr3_length v_call
CASSLVLNTEAFF . 13 TRBV5-1
CASSPEVHTPTYEQYF . 16 TRBV18
CASSPVSGEETQYF . 14 TRBV18
CASSFTSSNQPQHF . 14 TRBV27
CAWSVVGGSEQFF TRBD2 13 TRBV30
CATSRDRDLPREFF . 14 TRBV15
CASSEGGQGFYGYTF TRBD1 15 TRBV2
CAWSGRQSTEAFF . 13 TRBV30
CASSVQGAGETQYF TRBD1 14 TRBV19
CASSSVGGGGYEQYF . 15 TRBV28
CASSTHSGNTIYF . 13 TRBV19
CASSLATPTDTQYF . 14 TRBV27
CASSRPAWRSRYEQYF . 16 TRBV23-1
CASSPNRGGRETQYF TRBD1 15 TRBV18
CASSLQSGYDNEQFF . 15 TRBV27